In this sample, the clone carrying this T cell receptor beta chain turned up a few times. The authors drew approximately 10 milliliters of peripheral blood from each donor. Total RNA was extracted at no less than 5 micrograms per sample. Next came a second PCR, run for about 6 to 11 cycles, which used a sample-barcoded 5' primer along with a J-beta primer mix. CDR3-containing paired-end reads numbered at least 3 million in each sample. TCRdb reprocessed the 5' RACE reads via MiXCR and lists one record per CDR3 protein. The sample lists around 1.7 million distinct CDR3 sequences, roughly 30% occurring once. This entry comes from a study of blood T cells in healthy people across ages. There are 13 residues in the CDR3. Germline V gene sequence: CDR1 MGHDK, CDR2 SYGVNS. V was trimmed by 6 bases and J by 1 base, leaving 9 bases between them.

Sequenced material: blood. The chain links TRBV25-1 to TRBJ1-1; the D is unclear. This receptor was taken from a woman aged 30 to 39 in good health. The CDR3 sequence is CASRTIGNTEAFF. CDR3 DNA: TGTGCCAGCAGGACGATAGGGAACACTGAAGCTTTCTTT.